This entry describes one T cell receptor beta chain. Its antigen remains undetermined. The record has no base qualities; no much larger clone is one base away. The data originate from a study of blood T cell repertoires in COVID-19 (dated by TCRdb to 2018 to 2020). The study in broad terms: Samples covering the acute and convalescent phases of COVID-19 were provided by collaborators in the United States, Italy and Spain. The material from the prospective study consisted of cDNA or gDNA derived from T cells, B-cell-depleted T cells, or PBMCs. Subjects who had been exposed to COVID-19, were actively infected with it, or had recovered from it provided the deeply sampled blood TCRbeta repertoires that made up the dataset. The repertoires were released in a freely available public database intended as a resource for research on the immune response to SARS-CoV-2. The samples were drawn from the first 160 participants of the ongoing ImmuneRACE study and from 1,254 subjects provided by 6 global collaborators. The sample metadata nearly always contained a de-identified subject ID, COVID-19 status, age in years and sex. Where HLA class I and class II types were available, the types were taken from metadata supplied by the sample provider, not from assay-based typing.

TCRbeta CDR3 regions were amplified from genomic DNA by means of the immunoSEQ Assay, a bias-controlled multiplex PCR. The published analysis was carried out like this. The number of nucleated cells in each sample was estimated by amplification of reference gene primers within the assay. Sequence reads were collapsed and filtered to measure the absolute abundance of every unique TCRbeta CDR3 rearrangement. For each sample, productive Simpson clonality was calculated by taking the square root of Simpson's diversity index across productive rearrangements. TCRdb limited this immuneACCESS table to in-frame rearrangements with V and J called. A share of clones is missing; checked studies link under half to unresolved V genes, and the rest is unexplained. D and trimming come from the DNA, and the V and J calls and clone size come from that table. Present in this sample are 110,000 or so clones, more than 70% of which were seen just once. The top ten constitute less than 8.5% of the sample.

The paper as a whole reports these results and caveats: Clinical and demographic metadata were provided uncurated, with the amount varying by source and participant.

Samples from volunteer blood donors who had recovered from COVID-19 were contributed by a second Seattle source. Collaborating institutions collected whole blood in K2EDTA tubes following their own protocols. For TCRbeta analysis, collaborators shipped samples as frozen whole blood, isolated PBMCs, or DNA extracted from either of those sample types. The germline V gene encodes CDR1 LNHNV and CDR2 YYDKDF (reference sequence). V lost 2 bases and J lost 7 bases; the stretch between them is 14 bases long. Reading from cysteine to phenylalanine, the CDR3 counts 14 amino acids. Only the CDR3 region is kept as DNA, spanning 42 bases read in frame from base 1.

This chain joins TRBV15 to TRBJ1-2, with no reliable assignment of the D segment. The TCR sequence derives from a woman in her seventies who had recovered from COVID-19. The sample was peripheral blood. The DNA sequence follows: TGTGCCACCAGCAGATCTCGTTGGGCCTCTGGCTACACCTTC. It codes for CATSRSRWASGYTF.